Given below is one TCR beta chain in context. The specificity of this receptor is unknown. Base qualities were left out, and no much larger clone turns up one base away. The data stem from a study of tumor-infiltrating lymphocytes in glioblastoma multiforme (dated by TCRdb to 2017 to 2019). Context from the whole study: To test whether intratumoral genomic heterogeneity fosters TIL diversity, the study jointly examined somatic mutations, TIL diversity and immune response activity.

TCRB libraries were built from RNA via three nested multiplex PCR rounds using a modified ARM-PCR protocol with multiple V-beta primers and a C-beta primer. Starting from roughly 0.5 ug of total RNA, TCRB-specific cDNA was synthesized using ProtoScript II Reverse Transcriptase and a C-beta primer. The description of the TCRB libraries did not include any unique molecular identifiers. In the third PCR, barcodes and adapters were added over around 23 cycles with Deep VentR (exo-) polymerase, and the 250-500 bp bands were then gel purified. TCRB libraries were sequenced with 250 bp paired-end reads on an Illumina HiSeq 2500. The source study handled its data this way. Reads were cleaned with Trimmomatic, merged with FLASH, assigned V, D and J segments with MiGEC, and analyzed with VDJtools. Repertoire diversity was quantified with the Shannon-Wiener diversity index calculated using VDJtools. The public reads were quality trimmed at Q25 with fastp and then assembled into clones with MiXCR by TCRdb, keeping productive beta chains. Rows with a matching CDR3 protein are joined into one entry that keeps the most common DNA and genes. These V and J calls rely on TCRdb rather than the paper's analysis. A total of 15,000 to 25,000 distinct CDR3 sequences appear in this sample, 65% to 80% of them only once. Jointly, the top ten make up approximately 18% of the sample.

Overall results and qualifications from the work: Because T cells carry unequal numbers of TCR transcripts, RNA-based TCR sequencing may distort clone frequencies. Only one glioblastoma patient was included in the TCR and somatic mutation analysis, limiting generalizability. The authors noted that sorting T cells into functional subsets, which was not done in this study, would be a future improvement.

Total RNA was isolated from peripheral blood mononuclear cells with TRIzol reagent and was purified using the RNeasy kit. Every RNA sample had an RNA integrity number above 6.5 and an OD 260/280 ratio above 1.9. CDR1 and CDR2 are drawn from the germline V gene: SQVTM, ANQGSEA. The CDR3 goes from the cysteine to the phenylalanine over 14 residues. Of all the DNA, just the CDR3 is kept, 42 bases in frame from base 1. V lost 3 bases and J lost 0 bases, and the count of bases not matched to a germline gene is 2. This TCR derives from a male donor with glioblastoma. Sequenced input: peripheral blood. The chain joins TRBV29-1 to TRBJ2-3, and TRBD1 matches 8 of the central bases. For the CDR3, the sequence is CSVDGQGSTDTQYF. In nucleotides, the sequence is TGCAGCGTTGATGGACAGGGAAGCACAGATACGCAGTATTTT.